The table lists the clone carrying this T cell receptor (beta chain) with a few counts. The data are from a study of regulatory T cells in long-lasting Graves disease. Relying on iRepertoire HTBI primers and Arm-PCR of CDR3 regions, the team built TCR beta libraries. TCRdb called the multiplex PCR reads again in MiXCR, with one record for every CDR3 protein. The sample consists of about 470,000 distinct CDR3 sequences, around 20% of them appearing once. V lost 5 bases and J 10 bases, leaving 18 bases between the germline ends. Germline V gene sequence: CDR1 DFQATT, CDR2 SNEGSKA (reference sequence). The CDR3 consists of 14 residues. Time point defined: persistent/refractory GD, antithyroid drugs over 5 years with positive TRAb. The TCR library was made from RNA extracted from PBMCs.

The sequence was collected from a female donor with Graves disease. The rearrangement uses TRBV20-1 and TRBJ1-6, with D tentatively TRBD1 (6 bases). Source: peripheral blood mononuclear cells (PBMCs), taken when the disease was refractory, from a patient treated with antithyroid drugs. DNA of the CDR3: TGCAGTGCTTCCGAGCCCCGCACAGGGTCACCCCTCCACTTT. This translates into CSASEPRTGSPLHF.